These 30 T cell receptor beta chains share one sample of origin, sequenced in a study of human T cells and chemical hapten exposure. Via MiXCR, TCRdb re-called the RACE reads, giving one row per CDR3 protein. Of approximately 95,000 distinct CDR3 sequences detected, 11% appear once; the ten largest clones hold roughly 3%. Time point noted: patch test 2, 6 weeks after DPC sensitization. Treatment of the sample: therapeutic diphenylcyclopropenone sensitization with weekly scalp DPC. Source: whole blood, taken in connection with sensitization to the hapten diphenylcyclopropenone (DPC). These receptors came from a woman aged 40 to 50 with alopecia areata. Some clones in this sample may be carry-over from other donors' samples.

The chain couples TRBV20-1 to TRBJ2-3, with no clear D. Deletions cut 3 bases from V and 2 bases from J, with 15 bases between. The germline CDR1 and CDR2 sequences are DFQATT and SNEGSKA (reference sequence). CDR3 length equals 15 residues. The CDR3 region is CSASLLRASTDTQYF. The CDR3 DNA reads TGCAGTGCTAGTTTGCTCCGAGCCTCCACAGATACGCAGTATTTT.

This clonotype was detected ten times or more. Here the CDR3 reads CSVADPRYTEAFF. The CDR3 DNA is TGCAGCGTCGCAGACCCAAGGTACACTGAAGCTTTCTTT. The chain is built from TRBV29-1 and TRBJ1-1; D gene ambiguous. Deletions cut 6 bases from V and 3 bases from J, with 14 bases between. The germline V gene encodes CDR1 SQVTM and CDR2 ANQGSEA. This CDR3 comprises 13 residues.

This clonotype occurred a few times. The chain employs TRBV29-1 and TRBJ2-3; 14 nucleotides align to TRBD2. Germline V gives CDR1 SQVTM, CDR2 ANQGSEA. V shed 2 bases, J shed 0 bases, and the junction held 13 bases outside the gene matches. CDR3 length equals 20 residues. This chain's CDR3 is CSVEPVPGLAGGYSTDTQYF. The CDR3 coding sequence is TGCAGCGTTGAACCCGTTCCCGGACTAGCGGGAGGTTATAGCACAGATACGCAGTATTTT.

This chain joins TRBV6-6 and TRBJ2-7, with 12 bases matching TRBD2. J was trimmed by 11 bases and V by 6 bases; bases with no gene match: 8. CDR1 MNHNY and CDR2 SVGAGI come from the germline V gene (reference sequence). The length of the CDR3 is 13 residues. The CDR3 region has the DNA TGTGCCAGCAGAGATGGACTAGCGGGGCCCGAGTACTTC. Its translation is CASRDGLAGPEYF.

The V call is TRBV9, the J call TRBJ2-3, with TRBD2 matching 7 bases. This CDR3 spans 16 amino acids. V was clipped by 7 bases and J by 0 bases; unmatched bases: 11. Germline loops: CDR1 SGDLS, CDR2 YYNGEE. The CDR3, as DNA: TGTGCCAGCGGAGGAGGTAGCGGGTACAGCACAGATACGCAGTATTTT. Its translation is CASGGGSGYSTDTQYF.

The chain employs TRBV5-5 and TRBJ1-1; D is uncertain. Germline CDR1 is SGHKS and CDR2 is YYEKEE (reference sequence). Deletions cut 0 bases from V and 9 bases from J, with 12 bases between. CDR3 length equals 13 residues. CDR3 in amino acids: CASSLAWRYQAFF. CDR3 bases: TGTGCCAGCAGCTTGGCCTGGAGATACCAAGCTTTCTTT.

This chain links TRBV7-6 with TRBJ2-2; a possible D gene is TRBD1 (7 bases). The germline V gene encodes CDR1 SGHVS and CDR2 FNYEAQ. V gave up 1 base and J gave up 6 bases, with 15 bases separating them. The CDR3 runs to 16 residues. The CDR3 sequence is CASSLGAGGNSGELFF. CDR3 DNA: TGTGCCAGCAGCTTAGGAGCAGGGGGGAATTCCGGGGAGCTGTTTTTT. Full variable domain (outside the CDR3, taken from reference TRBV7-6 and TRBJ2-2): GAGVSQSPRYKVTKRGQDVALRCDPISGHVSLYWYRQALGQGPEFLTYFNYEAQQDKSGLPNDRFSAERPEGSISTLTIQRTEQRDSAMYRCASSLGAGGNSGELFFGEGSRLTVL.

This clonotype was recorded at least ten times. The chain joins TRBV3-1 to TRBJ1-5; D remains ambiguous. CDR1 is LGHDT and CDR2 is YNNKEL in the germline V gene (reference sequence). The CDR3 totals 14 residues. V was trimmed by 4 bases and J by 0 bases, leaving 7 bases between them. CDR3 bases: TGTGCCAGCAGCCTGGGATATAGCAATCAGCCCCAGCATTTT. It translates to CASSLGYSNQPQHF.

The CDR3 DNA follows: TGCAGTGCTAGTTTAGGGGCGAACACTGAAGCTTTCTTT. It yields the protein CSASLGANTEAFF. This chain uses TRBV20-1 with TRBJ1-1; TRBD1 is a possible D gene (5 bases). Trimming took 3 bases from V and 1 from J, leaving 9 bases between them. The CDR3 spans 13 residues. In germline, CDR1 is DFQATT, CDR2 SNEGSKA (reference sequence).

The J gene is TRBJ2-1, the V gene TRBV5-1; TRBD1 might be the D (6 bases). Looked up from germline, CDR1 is SGHRS and CDR2 is YFSETQ. The length of the CDR3 is 14 residues. The V gene lost 2 bases and the J gene lost 5 bases, with 11 bases spanning the gap. The CDR3 nucleotides are TGCGCCAGCAGCTTTAACAGGGTACACAATGAGCAGTTCTTC. Translation gives CASSFNRVHNEQFF. The complete variable domain, with remaining parts taken from reference TRBV5-1 and TRBJ2-1, reads KAGVTQTPRYLIKTRGQQVTLSCSPISGHRSVSWYQQTPGQGLQFLFEYFSETQRNKGNFPGRFSGRQFSNSRSEMNVSTLELGDSALYLCASSFNRVHNEQFFGPGTRLTVL.

This clonotype was found a few times. V gene TRBV20-1 combines with J gene TRBJ1-3; 12 positions agree with TRBD1. The germline gives CDR1 DFQATT, CDR2 SNEGSKA (reference sequence). V trimming: 6 bases; J trimming: 0 bases; junction bases outside the gene matches: 12. The CDR3 runs 18 residues. The CDR3 region is CSAPSGTGGSSSGNTIYF. The CDR3 DNA sequence: TGCAGTGCCCCGAGCGGGACAGGGGGCTCCTCCTCTGGAAACACCATATATTTT.

This clonotype showed up just a few times. The J gene is TRBJ2-1, the V gene TRBV9; maybe TRBD2 (6 bases). The CDR3 contains 15 residues. The V gene lost 0 bases and the J gene lost 3 bases, with 10 bases spanning the gap. Germline V gives CDR1 SGDLS, CDR2 YYNGEE. The chain's CDR3 is CASSVVGSGYNEQFF. In nucleotides, the CDR3 is TGTGCCAGCAGCGTAGTCGGTAGCGGCTACAATGAGCAGTTCTTC.

This clonotype showed up just a few times. The chain joins TRBV20-1 to TRBJ1-5; 10 nucleotides align to TRBD1. The CDR3 loop spans 15 amino acids. V shed 0 bases, J shed 7 bases, and the junction held 6 bases outside the gene matches. CDR1 and CDR2 from the germline V gene are DFQATT and SNEGSKA (reference sequence). CDR3 sequence (DNA): TGCAGTGCTAGAGAGCTGGACAGGGGGATGCAGCCCCAGCATTTT. Translating gives CSARELDRGMQPQHF.

The sample holds many counts of this clonotype. The CDR3 coding sequence is TGCAGCGTTGTAACTAGCGGGAGTGCCTCCTACAATGAGCAGTTCTTC. It yields the protein CSVVTSGSASYNEQFF. The chain is built from TRBV29-1 and TRBJ2-1; 11 positions agree with TRBD2. CDR1 and CDR2 (germline): SQVTM, ANQGSEA. The CDR3 extends over 16 amino acids. With V trimmed by 4 bases and J by 0 bases, 5 bases remained unmatched.

V is TRBV20-1 and J is TRBJ1-4; D is uncertain. Trimming removed 0 bases at V and 7 bases at J, with 15 bases between. The CDR3 length is 15 residues. Germline assignment: CDR1 DFQATT and CDR2 SNEGSKA (reference sequence). Here the CDR3 reads CSARDVRFDGEKLFF. In nucleotides, the CDR3 is TGCAGTGCTAGAGATGTACGATTTGATGGTGAAAAACTGTTTTTT.

J is TRBJ1-4 and V is TRBV29-1; 9 bases are shared with TRBD1. The CDR3 spans 13 residues. Germline V gene sequence: CDR1 SQVTM, CDR2 ANQGSEA. J was trimmed by 7 bases and V by 7 bases; bases with no gene match: 7. The CDR3 reads CSAEGQGGEKLFF. As DNA, the CDR3 is TGCAGCGCCGAGGGACAGGGTGGTGAAAAACTGTTTTTT.

The chain joins TRBV11-2 to TRBJ2-1; TRBD1 might be the D (5 bases). CDR3 length equals 14 residues. In germline, CDR1 is SGHAT, CDR2 FQNNGV. V lost 2 bases and J lost 7, with 12 bases in between. The CDR3 nucleotides read TGTGCCAGCAGCTTAAGGGGCTCCTCGAATGAGCAGTTCTTC. This translates into CASSLRGSSNEQFF.

CDR3 amino acids: CASSSDTSYGYTF. In DNA form, the CDR3 reads TGTGCCAGCAGTTCAGACACATCCTATGGCTACACCTTC. The rearrangement links TRBV12-3 or TRBV12-4 to TRBJ1-2; D uncertain. There are 13 residues in the CDR3. V dropped 4 bases and J dropped 4 bases, with 10 bases sitting between them.

This clonotype was observed many times. Written as DNA, the CDR3 is TGTGCAGCCGGGAGCTCCTACAATGAGCAGTTCTTC. Translation gives CAAGSSYNEQFF. The chain employs TRBV5-6 and TRBJ2-1; a possible D gene is TRBD2 (6 bases). CDR1 is SGHDT and CDR2 is YYEEEE in the germline V gene. The CDR3 sequence is 12 residues long. Complete variable domain (other parts from reference TRBV5-6 and TRBJ2-1): DAGVTQSPTHLIKTRGQQVTLRCSPKSGHDTVSWYQQALGQGPQFIFQYYEEEERQRGNFPDRFSGHQFPNYSSELNVNALLLGDSALYLCAAGSSYNEQFFGPGTRLTVL.

The J gene is TRBJ1-1, the V gene TRBV7-2; D is unclear. The CDR3 is 13 residues long. Trimming left V 4 bases short and J 3 bases short, with 9 bases between. The germline gives CDR1 SGHTA, CDR2 FQGNSA. The CDR3 bases are TGTGCCAGCAGCTCCGGACTGTACACTGAAGCTTTCTTT. Translation: CASSSGLYTEAFF.

This clonotype has ten or more counts. The chain has TRBV7-8 and TRBJ2-1; 13 bases are shared with TRBD2. Germline lookup yields CDR1 SGHVS and CDR2 FQNEAQ. V shed 3 bases and J 3 bases; nucleotides not matched to a gene: 5. The CDR3 spans 17 residues. In nucleotides, the CDR3 is TGTGCCAGCAGCTTTACTAGCGGGAGGGCCATCTACAATGAGCAGTTCTTC. It codes for CASSFTSGRAIYNEQFF.

This clonotype occurred a few times. V usage is TRBV29-1 and J usage is TRBJ2-7, with no clear D. The CDR3 runs to 13 residues. Per germline, CDR1 SQVTM and CDR2 ANQGSEA. Trimming stripped 0 bases from V and 6 bases from J, with 12 bases between. The CDR3 nucleotides read TGCAGCGTTGAAGACCGATACCTACGCGAGCAGTACTTC. Its translation: CSVEDRYLREQYF.

CDR3 in amino acids: CASSGGIRQPQHF. DNA of the CDR3: TGTGCCAGCAGTGGAGGGATTAGACAGCCCCAGCATTTT. This chain connects TRBV6-2 or TRBV6-3 to TRBJ1-5; unclear D gene. Germline V gene data show CDR1 as MNHEY and CDR2 as SVGEGT. Deletions cut 5 bases from V and 7 bases from J, with 12 bases between. The CDR3 sequence is 13 residues long.

V usage is TRBV6-6 and J usage is TRBJ2-3; 9 nucleotides agree with TRBD1. The CDR3 length is 20 residues. J gave up 3 bases and V 2 bases, and 18 bases lay outside the gene matches. The germline V gene has CDR1 MNHNY and CDR2 SVGAGI (reference sequence). The CDR3 DNA sequence: TGTGCCAGCAGTTACCCCGTCAGTTTGGGACAGGGTTTTGGGACAGATACGCAGTATTTT. It codes for CASSYPVSLGQGFGTDTQYF.

This clonotype was recorded many times. V and J are TRBV7-6 and TRBJ2-1; 7 bases are shared with TRBD1. J lost 9 bases, V lost 0 bases, and 8 bases had no gene match. The CDR3 length is 15 residues. Per germline, CDR1 SGHVS and CDR2 FNYEAQ. CDR3 residues: CASSLARQGLGEQFF. The CDR3 coding sequence is TGTGCCAGCAGCTTAGCCCGACAGGGCCTAGGTGAGCAGTTCTTC.

In its sample, this clonotype was seen a few times. This CDR3 reads CASSLAYNTQYF. CDR3 coding DNA: TGTGCCAGCAGCTTAGCCTACAATACGCAGTATTTT. This chain connects TRBV7-2 to TRBJ2-3; the D is unclear. Trimming removed 0 bases from V and 7 bases from J, with 5 bases in between. The CDR3 covers 12 residues. Germline V lookup: CDR1 SGHTA, CDR2 FQGNSA.

This sequence joins TRBV7-2 and TRBJ2-7; 9 bases align to TRBD1. V gave up 5 bases and J gave up 6 bases; unmatched junction bases: 5. This CDR3 contains 13 residues. Germline values: CDR1 SGHTA, CDR2 FQGNSA. This chain's CDR3 is CASSINRGREQYF. The CDR3 bases are TGTGCCAGCAGCATTAACAGGGGGCGCGAGCAGTACTTC. Drawing the rest from reference TRBV7-2 and TRBJ2-7, the complete variable domain is GAGVSQSPSNKVTEKGKDVELRCDPISGHTALYWYRQSLGQGLEFLIYFQGNSAPDKSGLPSDRFSAERTGGSVSTLTIQRTQQEDSAVYLCASSINRGREQYFGPGTRLTVT.

Ten or more counts support this clonotype. V and J are TRBV6-6 and TRBJ1-6, with 7 bases that match TRBD1. The CDR3 has 15 residues. Germline-derived CDR1 and CDR2 are MNHNY and SVGAGI (reference sequence). J lost 7 bases, V lost 2 bases, and 5 bases had no gene match. The CDR3 is CASSYTGQENSPLHF. The DNA of the CDR3 is TGTGCCAGCAGTTACACTGGACAGGAAAATTCACCCCTCCACTTT.

V gene TRBV9 combines with J gene TRBJ2-1; no clear D gene. The CDR3 is 15 amino acids. V was clipped by 2 bases and J by 3 bases, with 12 bases between them. Germline loops: CDR1 SGDLS, CDR2 YYNGEE. CDR3 residues: CASSVVGRLYNEQFF. As DNA, the CDR3 is TGTGCCAGCAGCGTTGTGGGCCGGCTCTACAATGAGCAGTTCTTC.

At least ten counts were recorded for this clonotype. The V and J genes are TRBV10-3 and TRBJ2-7; no firm D call. Germline V gene data show CDR1 as ENHRY and CDR2 as SYGVKD. The CDR3 is 12 residues long. V dropped 2 bases and J dropped 1 base, with 3 bases sitting between them. CDR3 in DNA: TGTGCCATCAGTGAGGGGTCCTACGAGCAGTACTTC. The encoded protein is CAISEGSYEQYF.